The clone carrying this T cell receptor beta chain was counted only a few times. The source of the sample is a study of T cell changes during pregnancy in multiple sclerosis. The data were produced by immunoSEQ multiplex PCR, yet TCRdb's version contains in-frame clones alone and is incomplete. The sample lists around 70,000 clones, roughly 91% occurring once. The junction had 8 bases not matched to a gene; V was cut back by 4 bases and J by 6 bases. The germline V gene encodes CDR1 KGHSH and CDR2 LQKENI. The CDR3 has 15 residues. This chain uses TRBV18 with TRBJ2-7; 11 positions agree with TRBD1. This sample comprised peripheral blood, obtained in the third trimester of pregnancy. The clonotype comes from a female donor with multiple sclerosis, enrolled in a pregnancy study. The CDR3 coding sequence is TGTGCCAGCTCACGGCGGACAGGGGGCGATTCCGAGCAGTACTTC. This gives the protein CASSRRTGGDSEQYF.